This T cell receptor (beta chain) was sequenced during a study of CD8+ T cells in alopecia areata. The CDR3 extends over 17 amino acids. Trimming pared 4 bases from V and 0 bases from J, leaving 21 bases between. Germline CDR1 reads GTSNPN; CDR2 reads SVGIG (reference sequence). As concerns this clone: What it binds is unknown.

Notes on the study in general: Resident alphabeta T-cell populations of normal skin are likewise subject to sequencing in scalp samples. Lesional scalp, notably in alopecia totalis/universalis, had clonality above that of normal scalp.

The treatment here: oral pan-JAK inhibitor, 5-10 mg twice daily. Using a FACSAria, the CD4+ and CD8+ T cells were sorted from the PBMCs. Isolated RNA was reverse transcribed into cDNA used as the sequencing template. The method was immunoSEQ multiplex PCR; TCRdb's version includes in-frame clones alone and lacks a portion of them. The sample lists fewer than 250,000 clones; roughly 60% were seen once. The sequence was collected from a human donor with alopecia areata. The sample was CD4+ T cells sorted from blood, taken at week 24, from a patient treated with tofacitinib. V gene TRBV30 combines with J gene TRBJ1-2; D is perhaps TRBD1 (6 bases). CDR3 DNA sequence: TGTGCCTGGAATCCCGAGTTTGGACAGCCGACTAACTATGGCTACACCTTC. It encodes CAWNPEFGQPTNYGYTF.